The 16 T cell receptor beta chains reported below all come from one sample, sequenced in a study of shared clonotypes between healthy human individuals. TCRdb keeps only in-frame clones here, not all; method: immunoSEQ multiplex PCR. Among around 180,000 clones listed, roughly 93% were seen once. Sequenced input: naive CD4+ T cells sorted from blood. Described subset: CD45RA+ positively selected. The receptor source for this set is a woman in her 30s in good health.

The genes are TRBV4-2 and TRBJ2-1; D may correspond to TRBD1 or TRBD2 (5 bases each). The CDR3 is 16 amino acids. Germline CDR1 and CDR2: LGHNA and YNFKEQ. Trimming pared 3 bases from V and 1 base from J, leaving 13 bases between. The CDR3 reads CASSQDGDQSYNEQFF. The CDR3 nucleotides read TGTGCCAGCAGCCAGGATGGGGACCAGTCCTACAATGAGCAGTTCTTC.

The gene calls are TRBV27 and TRBJ1-5, with 7 bases lining up with TRBD1. V dropped 4 bases and J dropped 5; count of bases not matched to a gene: 5. Germline CDR1 MNHEY, CDR2 SMNVEV (reference sequence). The CDR3 sequence is 14 residues long. Here the CDR3 reads CASSWTGPYQPQHF. CDR3 bases: TGTGCCAGCAGTTGGACAGGCCCGTATCAGCCCCAGCATTTT.

V gene TRBV19 combines with J gene TRBJ2-5, with D maybe TRBD2 (6 bases). The better agreement between TRBJ2-7 and the DNA end casts doubt on the J call. Germline V gene lookup returns CDR1 LNHDA and CDR2 SQIVND (reference sequence). The CDR3 contains 14 residues. The CDR3 protein is CASSQTSTNYEQYF. CDR3 bases: TGTGCCAGTAGTCAAACTAGCACGAACTACGAGCAGTACTTC.

This chain links TRBV13 with TRBJ2-5, with a tentative D call TRBD1 (6 bases). CDR1 is PRHDT and CDR2 is FYEKMQ in the germline V gene (reference sequence). CDR3 length equals 14 residues. Deletions cut 4 bases from V and 2 bases from J, with 11 bases between. In nucleotides, the CDR3 is TGTGCCAGCAGCTATTGGGACACACAAGAGACCCAGTACTTC. The encoded protein is CASSYWDTQETQYF.

The chain combines TRBV28 with TRBJ1-1, with D possibly matching TRBD1 (5 bases). V gave up 3 bases and J gave up 3 bases, with 11 bases separating them. This CDR3 is built from 14 residues. The germline gives CDR1 MDHEN, CDR2 SYDVKM. The CDR3: CASSLDQGDTEAFF. CDR3 sequence (DNA): TGTGCCAGCAGTTTGGACCAAGGGGACACTGAAGCTTTCTTT. Full variable domain (missing parts from reference TRBV28 and TRBJ1-1): DVKVTQSSRYLVKRTGEKVFLECVQDMDHENMFWYRQDPGLGLRLIYFSYDVKMKEKGDIPEGYSVSREKKERFSLILESASTNQTSMYLCASSLDQGDTEAFFGQGTRLTVV.

The V gene is TRBV18, the J gene TRBJ2-7; possible D gene TRBD1, 6 bases. The V end was cut by 6 bases, the J end by 0 bases, with 15 bases between. The CDR3 is 15 amino acids. Germline CDR1 KGHSH, CDR2 LQKENI. The CDR3 reads CASSFATGSSYEQYF. In DNA, the CDR3 is TGTGCCAGCTCTTTCGCCACAGGGAGCTCCTACGAGCAGTACTTC.

J is TRBJ1-1 and V is TRBV14; D is unresolved. The germline gives CDR1 SGHDN, CDR2 FVKESK. The CDR3 runs 14 residues. With 3 bases removed from V and 4 bases from J, the gap between germline ends came to 12 bases. CDR3 sequence reads: CASSQRGSVTEAFF. CDR3 DNA sequence: TGTGCCAGCAGCCAGCGGGGATCGGTCACTGAAGCTTTCTTT.

This chain uses TRBV27 with TRBJ2-5; D perhaps matches TRBD1 (6 bases). The tail of the sequence fits TRBJ2-7 better, so the J call may be wrong. CDR1 and CDR2 from the germline V gene are MNHEY and SMNVEV (reference sequence). There are 17 residues in the CDR3. Here the CDR3 reads CASSRQSTGISFHEQYF. CDR3 nucleotides: TGTGCCAGCAGTCGTCAATCCACAGGGATCTCTTTCCACGAGCAGTACTTC.

The V and J genes are TRBV27 and TRBJ2-1, with a possible D match to TRBD2 (6 bases). This CDR3 spans 14 amino acids. V shed 6 bases and J shed 8 bases, with 17 bases lying between them. CDR1 and CDR2 from the germline V gene are MNHEY and SMNVEV (reference sequence). CDR3 in DNA: TGTGCCAGCAGCTATAGACTAGTGCGGGATGAGCAGTTCTTC. This translates into CASSYRLVRDEQFF.

As for this clone: Compared with germline, one end of the junction differs, possibly owing to a read error. The rearrangement uses TRBV27 and TRBJ2-2; TRBD1 or TRBD2 may be the D gene (5 bases each). Germline V gene lookup returns CDR1 MNHEY and CDR2 SMNVEV (reference sequence). This CDR3 has 15 residues. The CDR3 coding sequence is TGTGCCAGCACTTTATGGGGGTCGAACACCGGGGAGCTGTTTTTT. This encodes CASTLWGSNTGELFF.

The J gene is TRBJ2-7, the V gene TRBV5-1; 10 nucleotides line up with TRBD2. The CDR3 covers 19 residues. V lost 0 bases, J lost 0 bases, and 12 bases stayed unmatched. Germline V lookup: CDR1 SGHRS, CDR2 YFSETQ. CDR3 coding DNA: TGCGCCAGCAGCTTGGCCGTGGCGAGCGGGAGGGTGGCCTCCTACGAGCAGTACTTC. Translating gives CASSLAVASGRVASYEQYF.

CDR3 region: CASTPMWTGGNTGELFF. The CDR3 DNA is TGTGCCAGCACCCCAATGTGGACAGGGGGTAACACCGGGGAGCTGTTTTTT. This chain uses TRBV16 with TRBJ2-2, with TRBD1 matching 10 bases. V lost 7 bases and J lost 2; bases outside the gene matches: 10. Germline loops: CDR1 KGHSY, CDR2 FQNENV. CDR3 length equals 17 residues.

V gene TRBV9 combines with J gene TRBJ1-2, with D possibly matching TRBD1 (5 bases). Germline V CDR1 and CDR2: SGDLS, YYNGEE. V lost 5 bases and J 8 bases, leaving 13 bases between the germline ends. The CDR3 loop spans 12 amino acids. The CDR3 DNA is TGTGCCAGCAGAGAGGGGCGAACAGGCTACACCTTC. It encodes CASREGRTGYTF.

The count of this clone is one. The chain carries TRBV5-4 and TRBJ2-1, with 8 positions matching TRBD2. The CDR3 contains 14 residues. V shed 0 bases, J shed 9 bases, and the junction held 5 bases outside the gene matches. The V gene's germline CDR1 is SGHNT and CDR2 YYREEE (reference sequence). The DNA of the CDR3 is TGTGCCAGCAGCTTGGTAGCGGGACACAGTGAGCAGTTCTTC. Its translation: CASSLVAGHSEQFF.

The chain couples TRBV28 to TRBJ2-7, with D possibly TRBD1 on 6 matching bases. Trimming took off 6 bases at V and 0 bases at J, with 12 bases between the two ends. The CDR3 runs 14 residues. Germline V gene sequence: CDR1 MDHEN, CDR2 SYDVKM. The DNA of the CDR3 is TGTGCCAGCAGACGGGACACGGTCTCCTACGAGCAGTACTTC. This encodes CASRRDTVSYEQYF.

The V call is TRBV6-5, the J call TRBJ1-2; D is uncertain. V gave up 0 bases and J gave up 1 base, with 9 bases separating them. Per germline, CDR1 MNHEY and CDR2 SVGAGI. The CDR3 sequence is 15 residues long. The CDR3 nucleotides read TGTGCCAGCAGTTACTCCCGGACGAATAACTATGGCTACACCTTC. Its translation: CASSYSRTNNYGYTF.